The next 18 T cell receptor beta chains were all read from a single sample in a study of blood T cell repertoires in COVID-19. Generated by immunoSEQ multiplex PCR, the TCRdb table keeps only in-frame clones and is missing some. The data show about 220,000 clones, approximately 83% seen once. The sequenced sample consisted of PBMCs or T cells enriched from blood (not recorded which). The source is a woman aged 40 to 50 with acute COVID-19.

The gene calls are TRBV28 and TRBJ1-2, with 7 bases that match TRBD1. J was trimmed by 6 bases and V by 2 bases; bases with no gene match: 6. Germline V gives CDR1 MDHEN, CDR2 SYDVKM. There are 14 residues in the CDR3. The CDR3 loop is CASSLPQGVDGYTF. The CDR3 DNA reads as TGTGCCAGCAGTTTACCCCAGGGGGTTGATGGCTACACCTTC.

The chain combines TRBV7-9 with TRBJ1-5; D unresolved. Germline V gene lookup returns CDR1 SEHNR and CDR2 FQNEAQ (reference sequence). The CDR3 totals 14 residues. V was shortened by 2 bases and J by 1 base, with 6 bases between the two germline ends. The CDR3 is CASSLTGSNQPQHF. DNA of the CDR3: TGTGCCAGCAGCTTAACCGGGAGCAATCAGCCCCAGCATTTT.

V is TRBV5-1 and J is TRBJ1-1; 8 bases match TRBD1. Germline V gene lookup returns CDR1 SGHRS and CDR2 YFSETQ. CDR3 size: 16 residues. The V segment lost 2 bases and the J segment 0 bases; nucleotides outside the gene matches: 6. The chain's CDR3 is CASSFGTGGMNTEAFF. The CDR3 DNA sequence: TGCGCCAGCAGCTTCGGAACAGGGGGTATGAACACTGAAGCTTTCTTT.

The chain employs TRBV6-2 or TRBV6-3 and TRBJ1-5; D ambiguous. Germline values: CDR1 MNHEY, CDR2 SVGEGT. The CDR3 length is 14 residues. Trimming cost V 3 bases and J 7 bases, with 13 bases left between them. The CDR3 bases are TGTGCCAGCAGTTATTCCACGAGTCCACAGCCCCAGCATTTT. This translates into CASSYSTSPQPQHF.

This chain uses TRBV19 with TRBJ2-2; 8 bases are a match to TRBD1. CDR3 size: 15 residues. The V segment lost 5 bases and the J segment 7 bases; nucleotides outside the gene matches: 9. Germline lookup yields CDR1 LNHDA and CDR2 SQIVND (reference sequence). CDR3 amino acids: CASSAMGQVGGELFF. DNA of the CDR3: TGTGCCAGTAGTGCTATGGGACAGGTTGGCGGGGAGCTGTTTTTT.

The V call is TRBV18, the J call TRBJ2-5; TRBD1 aligns across 9 bases. After removal of 6 bases from V and 7 bases from J, the junction contained 9 bases not matched to a gene. From germline, CDR1 is KGHSH and CDR2 LQKENI. CDR3 size: 14 residues. The CDR3 nucleotides are TGTGCCAGCTCCCCCGGACAGGGGATGAGGACCCAGTACTTC. It translates to CASSPGQGMRTQYF. The variable domain in full, completed from reference TRBV18 and TRBJ2-5, reads NAGVMQNPRHLVRRRGQEARLRCSPMKGHSHVYWYRQLPEEGLKFMVYLQKENIIDESGMPKERFSAEFPKEGPSILRIQQVVRGDSAAYFCASSPGQGMRTQYFGPGTRLLVL.

V gene TRBV5-1 combines with J gene TRBJ2-7; 11 bases agree with TRBD2. The germline CDR1 and CDR2 sequences are SGHRS and YFSETQ. The ends lost 3 bases at V and 6 bases at J; junction bases unmatched: 5. The CDR3 has 14 amino acids. This CDR3 reads CASSSGSGGGEQYF. CDR3 nucleotide sequence: TGCGCCAGCAGCTCTGGTAGCGGGGGGGGCGAGCAGTACTTC.

The CDR3 sequence: CASSQDTAGNTIYF. DNA for the CDR3: TGTGCCAGCAGCCAAGACACGGCTGGAAACACCATATATTTT. The V call is TRBV3-1 (or the pseudogene TRBV3-2), the J call TRBJ1-3, with no clear D. Between the trimmed V and J ends, which lost 0 bases and 2 bases, there was a span of 5 bases. CDR1 and CDR2 (germline): LGHDT, YNNKEL (reference sequence). The CDR3 covers 14 residues.

The J gene is TRBJ1-3, the V gene TRBV7-2, with a weak D call TRBD1 (6 bases). The germline V and J ends were trimmed by 4 bases and 3 bases, with 13 bases remaining between them. The CDR3 loop spans 15 amino acids. Looked up from germline, CDR1 is SGHTA and CDR2 is FQGNSA. CDR3 in amino acids: CASSSGQLIGNTIYF. The CDR3 coding sequence is TGTGCCAGCAGCTCCGGACAGCTAATTGGAAACACCATATATTTT.

The rearrangement uses TRBV6-5 and TRBJ1-3, with TRBD1 identical over 7 bases. In germline, CDR1 is MNHEY, CDR2 SVGAGI. The V gene end was trimmed by 6 bases and the J gene end by 8 bases; junction bases not matched to a gene: 4. The CDR3 runs to 12 residues. CDR3: CASRRQGDTIYF. DNA of the CDR3: TGTGCCAGCAGGCGACAGGGAGACACCATATATTTT.

The chain links TRBV28 to TRBJ1-2; tentatively, D is TRBD1 (5 bases). There are 13 residues in the CDR3. The germline CDR1 and CDR2 sequences are MDHEN and SYDVKM. Trimming cost V 0 bases and J 7 bases, with 9 bases left between them. CDR3 loop: CASSLWGEGGYTF. The CDR3 nucleotides are TGTGCCAGCAGTTTATGGGGGGAGGGTGGCTACACCTTC.

This chain joins TRBV7-2 and TRBJ1-1; D uncertain. The CDR3 covers 14 residues. The germline V gene has CDR1 SGHTA and CDR2 FQGNSA. V was clipped by 3 bases and J by 3 bases, with 11 bases between them. CDR3 loop: CASSFNLEDTEAFF. DNA of the CDR3: TGTGCCAGCAGCTTTAACCTAGAGGACACTGAAGCTTTCTTT.

This chain uses TRBV7-9 with TRBJ2-7; 9 positions agree with TRBD1. V shed 5 bases and J 3 bases; nucleotides not matched to a gene: 8. Germline V gene data show CDR1 as SEHNR and CDR2 as FQNEAQ (reference sequence). CDR3 length: 15 amino acids. CDR3 in amino acids: CASSPLGTGNYEQYF. The CDR3, as DNA: TGTGCCAGCAGCCCCCTCGGGACAGGGAACTACGAGCAGTACTTC. Filled out from reference TRBV7-9 and TRBJ2-7, the complete variable domain reads DTGVSQNPRHKITKRGQNVTFRCDPISEHNRLYWYRQTLGQGPEFLTYFQNEAQLEKSRLLSDRFSAERPKGSFSTLEIQRTEQGDSAMYLCASSPLGTGNYEQYFGPGTRLTVT.

The chain joins TRBV18 to TRBJ1-5; a possible D gene is TRBD1 (5 bases). V was cut by 3 bases and J by 2 bases, with 11 bases left in between. The germline V gene encodes CDR1 KGHSH and CDR2 LQKENI. This CDR3 spans 15 amino acids. The DNA of the CDR3 is TGTGCCAGCTCACCTTCGGCCAGGGGCAATCAGCCCCAGCATTTT. This codes for CASSPSARGNQPQHF.

Here the CDR3 reads CASSLWGFERRWGYTF. DNA for the CDR3: TGTGCCAGCAGTTTATGGGGTTTCGAGAGGCGCTGGGGCTACACCTTC. The chain joins TRBV28 to TRBJ1-2; D is unclear. CDR3 size: 16 residues. CDR1 is MDHEN and CDR2 is SYDVKM in the germline V gene. The V gene lost 0 bases and the J gene lost 8 bases, with 19 bases spanning the gap.

The chain combines TRBV2 with TRBJ2-7, with D possibly being TRBD2 (6 bases). V was cut by 5 bases and J by 4 bases, with 12 bases left in between. CDR1 and CDR2 (germline): SNHLY, FYNNEI. This CDR3 has 13 amino acids. The CDR3 DNA reads TGTGCCAGCAGTTTGGGGGGTACTTACGAGCAGTACTTC. It codes for CASSLGGTYEQYF.

In its sample, this clone was seen a few times. The same CDR3 also results from other DNA sequences found in this sample. V usage is TRBV12-3 or TRBV12-4 and J usage is TRBJ1-2, with a tentative D call TRBD1 (5 bases). V lost 2 bases and J lost 8, with 6 bases in between. This CDR3 spans 11 amino acids. CDR3 in amino acids: CASSLRGGYTF. CDR3 bases: TGTGCCAGCAGTTTAAGGGGCGGCTACACCTTC.

The chain recombines TRBV2 with TRBJ2-5, with D tentatively TRBD1 (5 bases). In germline, CDR1 is SNHLY, CDR2 FYNNEI. Trimming took 3 bases from V and 4 from J, leaving 12 bases between them. The CDR3 loop spans 14 amino acids. The DNA for the CDR3 is TGTGCCAGCAGTGAGGATAGGGGCGTAGAGACCCAGTACTTC. It specifies CASSEDRGVETQYF.